The following is a T cell receptor (beta chain) sequence with its context. The sample is drawn from a study of T cells after yellow fever vaccination. Study-level points and caveats: The secondary response was weaker, and its peak arrived faster, on day 5 versus 15. Most clones from primary vaccination were detected again post-booster (96% CD4, 88% CD8).

The CDR3 runs 11 residues. Trimming pared 9 bases from V and 6 bases from J, leaving 10 bases between. CDR1 and CDR2 (germline): MNHNY, SVGAGI (reference sequence). TCRdb reprocessed the 5' RACE reads via MiXCR and lists one record per CDR3 protein. The repertoire consists of under 55,000 distinct CDR3 sequences, with 6.5% to 8.5% occurring once and the leading ten covering 24%. The clonotype was recovered from a man aged 18 to 29 who received the YFV17D yellow fever vaccine. The input for sequencing was CD8+ T cells not binding an NS4B(214-222) dextramer, sorted from PBMCs, taken roughly seven weeks after the first yellow fever vaccination. The J gene is TRBJ2-3, the V gene TRBV6-6; D uncertain. CDR3 in DNA: TGTGCCAGTCTGGTAGGGGATACGCAGTATTTT. Residues: CASLVGDTQYF.